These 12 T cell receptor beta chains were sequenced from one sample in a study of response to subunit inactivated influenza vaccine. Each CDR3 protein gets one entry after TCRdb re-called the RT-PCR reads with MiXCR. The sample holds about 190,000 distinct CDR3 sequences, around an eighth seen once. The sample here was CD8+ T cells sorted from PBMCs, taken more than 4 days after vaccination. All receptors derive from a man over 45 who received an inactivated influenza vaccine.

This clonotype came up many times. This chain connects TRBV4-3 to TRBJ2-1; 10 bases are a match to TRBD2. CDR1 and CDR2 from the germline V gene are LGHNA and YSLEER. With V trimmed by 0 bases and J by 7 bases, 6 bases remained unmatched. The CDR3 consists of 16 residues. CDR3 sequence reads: CASSQDWSSGRNEQFF. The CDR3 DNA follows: TGCGCCAGCAGCCAAGATTGGAGTAGCGGGAGGAATGAGCAGTTCTTC.

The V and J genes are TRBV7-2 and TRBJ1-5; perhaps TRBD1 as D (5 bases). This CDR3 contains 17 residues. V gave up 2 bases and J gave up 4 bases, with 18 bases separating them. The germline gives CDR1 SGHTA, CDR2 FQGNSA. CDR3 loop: CASSLFLGLSDNQPQHF. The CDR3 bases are TGTGCCAGCAGCTTATTTCTGGGACTTAGCGATAATCAGCCCCAGCATTTT.

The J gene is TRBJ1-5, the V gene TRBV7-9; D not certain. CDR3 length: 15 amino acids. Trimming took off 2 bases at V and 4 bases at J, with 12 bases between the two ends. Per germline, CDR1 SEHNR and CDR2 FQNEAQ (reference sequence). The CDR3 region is CASSLSEPGNQPQHF. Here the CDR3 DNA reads TGTGCCAGCAGCTTATCAGAGCCCGGAAATCAGCCCCAGCATTTT. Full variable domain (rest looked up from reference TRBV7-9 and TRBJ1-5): DTGVSQNPRHKITKRGQNVTFRCDPISEHNRLYWYRQTLGQGPEFLTYFQNEAQLEKSRLLSDRFSAERPKGSFSTLEIQRTEQGDSAMYLCASSLSEPGNQPQHFGDGTRLSIL.

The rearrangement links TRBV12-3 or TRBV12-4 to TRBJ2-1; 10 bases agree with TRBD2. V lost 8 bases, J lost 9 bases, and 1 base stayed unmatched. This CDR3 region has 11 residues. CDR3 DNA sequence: TGTGCCAGCGGGACTAGCGTTGAGCAGTTCTTC. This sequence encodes CASGTSVEQFF.

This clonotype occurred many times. The CDR3 nucleotides are TGCGCCAGCAGCCAATTGGGCAATCAGCCCCAGCATTTT. Encoded protein: CASSQLGNQPQHF. The chain uses TRBV4-1 and TRBJ1-5; no definite D call. Looked up from germline, CDR1 is MGHRA and CDR2 is YSYEKL. The CDR3 sequence is 13 residues long. Trimming took 2 bases from V and 2 from J, leaving 4 bases between them.

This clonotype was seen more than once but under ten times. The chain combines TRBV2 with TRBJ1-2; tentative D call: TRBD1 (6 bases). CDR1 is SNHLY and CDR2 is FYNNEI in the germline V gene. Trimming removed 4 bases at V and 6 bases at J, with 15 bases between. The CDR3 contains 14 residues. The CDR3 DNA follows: TGTGCCAGCAGTGGGAGGGGGATCTCGCATGGCTACACCTTC. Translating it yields CASSGRGISHGYTF.

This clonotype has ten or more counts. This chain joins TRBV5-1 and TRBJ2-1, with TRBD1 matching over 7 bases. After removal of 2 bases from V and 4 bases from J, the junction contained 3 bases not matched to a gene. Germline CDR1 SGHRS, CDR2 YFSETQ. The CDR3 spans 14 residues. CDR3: CASSLQGRYNEQFF. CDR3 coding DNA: TGCGCCAGCAGCTTACAGGGGAGATACAATGAGCAGTTCTTC.

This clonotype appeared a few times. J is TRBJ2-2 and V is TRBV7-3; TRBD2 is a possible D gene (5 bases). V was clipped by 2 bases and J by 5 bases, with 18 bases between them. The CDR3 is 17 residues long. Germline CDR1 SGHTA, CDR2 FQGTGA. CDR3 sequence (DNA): TGTGCCAGCAGCTTACTTCTGGCGGGCGGCCAGACCGGGGAGCTGTTTTTT. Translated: CASSLLLAGGQTGELFF.

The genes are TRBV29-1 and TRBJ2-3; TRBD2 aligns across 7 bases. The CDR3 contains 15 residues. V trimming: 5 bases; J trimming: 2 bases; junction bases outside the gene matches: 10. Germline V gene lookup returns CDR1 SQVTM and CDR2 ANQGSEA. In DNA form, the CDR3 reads TGCAGCGTTTGGTTGCCGGGAGGACCCACAGATACGCAGTATTTT. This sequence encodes CSVWLPGGPTDTQYF.

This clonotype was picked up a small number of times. The CDR3 DNA follows: TGTGCCAGCGGCGGGACTAGCGGGACCCGGGAGACCCAGTACTTC. This encodes CASGGTSGTRETQYF. The chain carries TRBV28 and TRBJ2-5; 13 nucleotides align to TRBD2. Germline loops: CDR1 MDHEN, CDR2 SYDVKM. V was pared by 8 bases and J by 5 bases, with 8 bases of the junction left unmatched. The CDR3 extends over 15 amino acids.

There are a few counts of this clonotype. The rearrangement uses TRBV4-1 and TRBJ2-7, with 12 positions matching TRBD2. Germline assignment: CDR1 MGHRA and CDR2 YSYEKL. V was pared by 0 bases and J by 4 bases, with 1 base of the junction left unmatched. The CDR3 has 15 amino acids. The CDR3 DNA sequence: TGCGCCAGCAGCCAAGAAACTAGCGGGGGGTACGAGCAGTACTTC. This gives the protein CASSQETSGGYEQYF.

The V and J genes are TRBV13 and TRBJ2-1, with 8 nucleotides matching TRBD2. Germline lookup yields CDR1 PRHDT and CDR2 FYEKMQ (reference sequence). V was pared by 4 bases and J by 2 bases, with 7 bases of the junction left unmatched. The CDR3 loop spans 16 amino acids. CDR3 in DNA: TGTGCCAGCAGCTCCTCAGCGGGAGCAACCTACAATGAGCAGTTCTTC. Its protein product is CASSSSAGATYNEQFF.